This T cell receptor beta chain was retrieved from a study of vaccination and CD4 T cells after COVID-19. In regard to this clonotype: Antigen specificity is unknown.

As to treatment: roughly ten-day PBMC culture with coronavirus spike peptide pools or control peptides (ViraFEST assay). Once obtained from cultured CD4+ T cells, the DNA was sequenced using the Oncomine TCR Beta short-read assay. TCRdb re-derived calls from the PCR reads in MiXCR, one entry per CDR3 protein. The sample contains some 15,000 distinct CDR3 sequences, approximately 62% of which appear only once. The germline gives CDR1 SGHNT, CDR2 YYREEE (reference sequence). This CDR3 is built from 14 residues. Trimming stripped 0 bases from V and 7 bases from J, with 8 bases between. This TCR was recovered from a human donor who had recovered from COVID-19. This sequence joins TRBV5-4 and TRBJ1-6; D perhaps matches TRBD1 (5 bases). The sequenced sample was CD4+ T cells from blood, cultured in vitro. CDR3 loop: CASSLARENSPLHF. CDR3 nucleotides: TGTGCCAGCAGCTTGGCCAGGGAGAATTCACCCCTCCACTTT.